These 7 T cell receptor beta chains share one sample of origin, sequenced in a study of early T cells in non-severe SARS-CoV-2 infection. TCRdb re-analysed the 5' RACE reads in MiXCR, keeping a single row per CDR3 protein. The data show tens of thousands of distinct CDR3 sequences, 4.3% seen once. The sample taken for sequencing was whole blood. Every receptor here comes from an adult who was a healthcare worker with PCR-confirmed SARS-CoV-2 infection or an uninfected control (not recorded which).

This chain uses TRBV6-5 with TRBJ1-5; TRBD1 is a possible D gene (6 bases). The CDR3 has 13 residues. The V end lost 6 bases, the J end lost 3 bases, and 9 bases lay between the germline ends. Per germline, CDR1 MNHEY and CDR2 SVGAGI. The CDR3 DNA sequence: TGTGCCAGCAGCCCAGGGGTCAATCAGCCCCAGCATTTT. Its translation is CASSPGVNQPQHF.

The gene calls are TRBV28 and TRBJ2-5; TRBD2 matches at 8 bases. Germline CDR1 and CDR2: MDHEN and SYDVKM. The J segment lost 5 bases and the V segment lost 8 bases, leaving 13 bases of the junction unmatched. This CDR3 is 15 amino acids long. CDR3 sequence (DNA): TGTGCCAGCGCAAATGCTCCGGGAGGGACGGAGACCCAGTACTTC. Protein sequence: CASANAPGGTETQYF.

This clonotype was recorded many times. V gene TRBV29-1 combines with J gene TRBJ2-5; D gene uncertain. This CDR3 has 16 amino acids. Germline lookup yields CDR1 SQVTM and CDR2 ANQGSEA. Trimming cost V 1 base and J 1 base, with 16 bases left between them. The CDR3 here is CSVEVHLRRSQETQYF. CDR3 coding DNA: TGCAGCGTTGAAGTCCACCTCCGACGGTCCCAAGAGACCCAGTACTTC. The full variable domain, completed using reference TRBV29-1 and TRBJ2-5, is SAVISQKPSRDICQRGTSLTIQCQVDSQVTMMFWYRQQPGQSLTLIATANQGSEATYESGFVIDKFPISRPNLTFSTLTVSNMSPEDSSIYLCSVEVHLRRSQETQYFGPGTRLLVL.

By frequency in the sample, this clonotype is medium-sized. V gene TRBV2 combines with J gene TRBJ1-2; a weak D match, TRBD1 (6 bases). CDR3 size: 12 residues. CDR1 and CDR2 (germline): SNHLY, FYNNEI. Trimming left V 6 bases short and J 9 bases short, with 14 bases between. This chain's CDR3 is CASRTQGSSYTF. CDR3 nucleotides: TGTGCCAGCAGGACACAGGGTTCTAGCTACACCTTC.

This clonotype has at least ten counts. This rearrangement joins TRBV28 to TRBJ2-5; D gene uncertain. This CDR3 is built from 14 residues. Trimming removed 7 bases at V and 1 base at J, with 13 bases between. From germline, CDR1 is MDHEN and CDR2 SYDVKM. The DNA for the CDR3 is TGTGCCAGCACCCCGCCAGGATTCCAAGAGACCCAGTACTTC. Its translation is CASTPPGFQETQYF.

The sample holds a few counts of this clonotype. The chain uses TRBV28 and TRBJ2-5; 7 nucleotides match TRBD2. CDR3 size: 18 residues. J lost 1 base, V lost 8 bases, and 19 bases had no gene match. Germline CDR1 is MDHEN and CDR2 is SYDVKM. CDR3 DNA: TGTGCCAGCTCCACCGGGGTAGCGGGCCTTAAACTCCAAGAGACCCAGTACTTC. Translating gives CASSTGVAGLKLQETQYF.

This clonotype was observed at least ten times. The chain links TRBV4-2 to TRBJ1-1, with D possibly being TRBD1 (5 bases). This CDR3 is 17 amino acids long. V lost 1 base and J lost 3, with 18 bases in between. Looked up from germline, CDR1 is LGHNA and CDR2 is YNFKEQ. CDR3 region: CASSQVGGSVGDTEAFF. CDR3 nucleotides: TGTGCCAGCAGCCAAGTTGGAGGATCGGTGGGGGACACTGAAGCTTTCTTT.